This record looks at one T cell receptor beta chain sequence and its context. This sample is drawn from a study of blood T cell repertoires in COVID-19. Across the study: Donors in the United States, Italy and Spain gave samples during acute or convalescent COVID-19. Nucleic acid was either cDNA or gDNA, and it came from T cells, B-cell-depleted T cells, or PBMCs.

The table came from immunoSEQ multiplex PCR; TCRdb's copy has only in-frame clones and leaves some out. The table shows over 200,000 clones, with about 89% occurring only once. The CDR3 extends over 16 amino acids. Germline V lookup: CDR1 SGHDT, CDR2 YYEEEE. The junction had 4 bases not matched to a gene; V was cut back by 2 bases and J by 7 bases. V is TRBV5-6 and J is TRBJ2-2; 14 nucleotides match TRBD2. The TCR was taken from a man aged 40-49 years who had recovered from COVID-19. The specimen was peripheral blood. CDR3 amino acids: CASSLGTSGSHGELFF. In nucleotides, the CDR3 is TGTGCCAGCAGCTTAGGGACTAGCGGGAGCCACGGGGAGCTGTTTTTT.